These T cell receptor beta chains were read from a single sample in a study of T cells in Graves' hyperthyroidism and ophthalmopathy. Using its own MiXCR run on the multiplex PCR reads, TCRdb lists one record per CDR3 protein. The sample holds approximately 300,000 distinct CDR3 sequences, roughly 15% seen once. The sample was blood. The receptors originated from a man younger than 40 with Graves' hyperthyroidism. The CDR3 runs from the conserved cysteine through the conserved F or W. D genes are given only for firm matches. Clone size appears in some rows only: once, few, many, or a class for an expanded clone.

d_gene: -; abundance: few; v_gene: TRBV5-1; j_gene: TRBJ1-4; CDR3aa: CASSLVGDEKLFF; CDR3nt: TGCGCCAGCAGCTTGGTGGGGGACGAAAAACTGTTTTTT
d_gene: -; abundance: few; v_gene: TRBV4-1; j_gene: TRBJ2-7; CDR3aa: CASSHTPGPYEQYF; CDR3nt: TGCGCCAGCAGCCACACCCCCGGCCCCTACGAGCAGTACTTC
d_gene: -; abundance: many; v_gene: TRBV2; j_gene: TRBJ1-5; CDR3aa: CASSGQGKLNSNQPQHF; CDR3nt: TGTGCCAGCAGTGGGCAGGGGAAACTAAATAGCAATCAGCCCCAGCATTTT
d_gene: -; abundance: -; v_gene: TRBV6-6; j_gene: TRBJ1-1; CDR3aa: CASSYFWTATEAFF; CDR3nt: TGTGCCAGCAGTTACTTTTGGACAGCCACTGAAGCTTTCTTT
d_gene: -; abundance: many; v_gene: TRBV27; j_gene: TRBJ1-6; CDR3aa: CASSFSQGDNSPLHF; CDR3nt: TGTGCCAGCAGTTTTTCACAGGGAGATAATTCACCCCTCCACTTT
d_gene: -; abundance: -; v_gene: TRBV19; j_gene: TRBJ1-5; CDR3aa: CASSIGGPQHF; CDR3nt: TGTGCCAGTAGTATAGGTGGGCCCCAGCATTTT
d_gene: -; abundance: many; v_gene: TRBV27; j_gene: TRBJ1-1; CDR3aa: CASSPAGSVNTEAFF; CDR3nt: TGTGCCAGCAGTCCAGCGGGGTCAGTGAACACTGAAGCTTTCTTT
d_gene: -; abundance: many; v_gene: TRBV6-1; j_gene: TRBJ2-3; CDR3aa: CASSSPRTSTDTQYF; CDR3nt: TGTGCCAGCAGTTCCCCTAGGACGAGCACAGATACGCAGTATTTT
d_gene: -; abundance: many; v_gene: TRBV5-1; j_gene: TRBJ2-7; CDR3aa: CASSLDPSYSYEQYF; CDR3nt: TGCGCCAGCAGCTTGGACCCCTCCTACAGCTACGAGCAGTACTTC
d_gene: -; abundance: many; v_gene: TRBV4-1; j_gene: TRBJ2-2; CDR3aa: CASSQGTGELFF; CDR3nt: TGCGCCAGCAGCCAGGGAACCGGGGAGCTGTTTTTT
d_gene: -; abundance: few; v_gene: TRBV20-1; j_gene: TRBJ2-7; CDR3aa: CSAVLVVPYEQYF; CDR3nt: TGCAGTGCCGTTCTAGTGGTGCCCTACGAGCAGTACTTC
d_gene: -; abundance: many; v_gene: TRBV20-1; j_gene: TRBJ2-3; CDR3aa: CSAWGLSSTDTQYF; CDR3nt: TGCAGTGCTTGGGGACTTTCTAGCACAGATACGCAGTATTTT
d_gene: -; abundance: few; v_gene: TRBV20-1; j_gene: TRBJ1-2; CDR3aa: CSARAFGGVTLEGYTF; CDR3nt: TGCAGTGCTAGAGCCTTTGGAGGGGTGACTCTGGAAGGCTACACCTTC
d_gene: TRBD1; abundance: many; v_gene: TRBV20-1; j_gene: TRBJ2-2; CDR3aa: CSAGDRSNTGELFF; CDR3nt: TGCAGTGCTGGGGACAGGAGTAACACCGGGGAGCTGTTTTTT
d_gene: TRBD1; abundance: many; v_gene: TRBV11-3; j_gene: TRBJ2-5; CDR3aa: CASSRTGEETQYF; CDR3nt: TGTGCCAGCAGCCGGACAGGCGAGGAGACCCAGTACTTC
d_gene: -; abundance: -; v_gene: TRBV6-5; j_gene: TRBJ2-1; CDR3aa: CASSYSAQWASDEQFF; CDR3nt: TGTGCCAGCAGTTACTCGGCCCAATGGGCTTCGGATGAGCAGTTCTTC
d_gene: -; abundance: few; v_gene: TRBV19; j_gene: TRBJ1-4; CDR3aa: CASREAAATNEKLFF; CDR3nt: TGTGCCAGTAGAGAGGCGGCCGCAACTAATGAAAAACTGTTTTTT
d_gene: TRBD1; abundance: many; v_gene: TRBV5-1; j_gene: TRBJ2-2; CDR3aa: CASSFNRGVGELFF; CDR3nt: TGCGCCAGCAGCTTTAACAGGGGAGTCGGGGAGCTGTTTTTT
d_gene: -; abundance: many; v_gene: TRBV15; j_gene: TRBJ2-7; CDR3aa: CATSRDHSVTYEQYF; CDR3nt: TGTGCCACCAGCAGAGATCATAGCGTAACCTACGAGCAGTACTTC
d_gene: -; abundance: -; v_gene: TRBV4-1; j_gene: TRBJ2-1; CDR3aa: CASSPPEATGDEQFF; CDR3nt: TGCGCCAGCAGCCCCCCAGAGGCCACCGGAGATGAGCAGTTCTTC
d_gene: TRBD1; abundance: -; v_gene: TRBV19; j_gene: TRBJ2-5; CDR3aa: CALRKQGFYQETQYF; CDR3nt: TGTGCCCTCAGGAAACAGGGGTTTTACCAAGAGACCCAGTACTTC
d_gene: TRBD1; abundance: many; v_gene: TRBV12-3/TRBV12-4; j_gene: TRBJ2-1; CDR3aa: CASIGDRDFANEQFF; CDR3nt: TGTGCCAGCATAGGGGACAGGGATTTTGCCAATGAGCAGTTCTTC
d_gene: TRBD2; abundance: few; v_gene: TRBV2; j_gene: TRBJ2-1; CDR3aa: CASSRLAGVGDEQFF; CDR3nt: TGTGCCAGCAGTAGACTAGCGGGAGTTGGCGATGAGCAGTTCTTC
d_gene: -; abundance: few; v_gene: TRBV20-1; j_gene: TRBJ2-2; CDR3aa: CSARGTVPGELFF; CDR3nt: TGCAGTGCTAGAGGGACAGTCCCCGGGGAGCTGTTTTTT
d_gene: -; abundance: -; v_gene: TRBV19; j_gene: TRBJ1-1; CDR3aa: CASTGWGVNGNTEAFF; CDR3nt: TGTGCCAGTACTGGTTGGGGCGTAAATGGGAACACTGAAGCTTTCTTT
d_gene: -; abundance: many; v_gene: TRBV28; j_gene: TRBJ2-3; CDR3aa: CASRAGRAGLADTQYF; CDR3nt: TGTGCCAGCAGGGCTGGTAGGGCAGGGTTGGCAGATACGCAGTATTTT
d_gene: -; abundance: -; v_gene: TRBV18; j_gene: TRBJ2-5; CDR3aa: CASSRRTLSSGETQYF; CDR3nt: TGTGCCAGCTCACGACGGACCCTCAGTAGTGGCGAGACCCAGTACTTC
d_gene: -; abundance: -; v_gene: TRBV7-8; j_gene: TRBJ2-5; CDR3aa: CASSETTIQETQYF; CDR3nt: TGTGCCAGCAGTGAGACTACGATCCAAGAGACCCAGTACTTC
d_gene: -; abundance: many; v_gene: TRBV5-1; j_gene: TRBJ2-7; CDR3aa: CASSLEPVSYEQYF; CDR3nt: TGCGCCAGCAGCTTGGAGCCAGTTTCCTACGAGCAGTACTTC
d_gene: -; abundance: many; v_gene: TRBV30; j_gene: TRBJ1-5; CDR3aa: CAWSKGGNQPQHF; CDR3nt: TGTGCCTGGAGTAAAGGGGGCAATCAGCCCCAGCATTTT
d_gene: -; abundance: -; v_gene: TRBV12-3/TRBV12-4; j_gene: TRBJ1-2; CDR3aa: CASSLRDKLALGYTF; CDR3nt: TGTGCCAGCAGTTTAAGGGACAAACTCGCCCTTGGCTACACCTTC
d_gene: TRBD2; abundance: -; v_gene: TRBV27; j_gene: TRBJ2-1; CDR3aa: CASKPSGRQSYNEQFF; CDR3nt: TGTGCCAGCAAGCCTAGCGGGAGGCAATCCTACAATGAGCAGTTCTTC
d_gene: TRBD2; abundance: -; v_gene: TRBV12-3/TRBV12-4; j_gene: TRBJ2-1; CDR3aa: CASSTLAGGPYEQFF; CDR3nt: TGTGCCAGCAGTACTCTAGCGGGAGGGCCCTATGAGCAGTTCTTC
d_gene: -; abundance: many; v_gene: TRBV11-1; j_gene: TRBJ2-5; CDR3aa: CASSYENGGEETQYF; CDR3nt: TGTGCCAGCAGCTACGAAAATGGGGGTGAAGAGACCCAGTACTTC
d_gene: -; abundance: few; v_gene: TRBV4-1; j_gene: TRBJ1-6; CDR3aa: CASRKGPTNSPLHF; CDR3nt: TGCGCCAGCAGGAAGGGGCCTACCAATTCACCCCTCCACTTT
d_gene: -; abundance: -; v_gene: TRBV4-1; j_gene: TRBJ2-6; CDR3aa: CASSQAGDGANVLTF; CDR3nt: TGCGCCAGCAGCCAAGCGGGGGACGGGGCCAACGTCCTGACTTTC
d_gene: -; abundance: -; v_gene: TRBV12-3/TRBV12-4; j_gene: TRBJ1-4; CDR3aa: CASSLAATTNEKLFF; CDR3nt: TGTGCCAGCAGTTTGGCGGCAACGACTAATGAAAAACTGTTTTTT
d_gene: -; abundance: many; v_gene: TRBV3-1; j_gene: TRBJ1-3; CDR3aa: CASSPHRDSGNTIYF; CDR3nt: TGTGCCAGCAGCCCACACAGGGACTCTGGAAACACCATATATTTT
d_gene: TRBD1; abundance: many; v_gene: TRBV6-5; j_gene: TRBJ1-2; CDR3aa: CASSYSTGMDGYTF; CDR3nt: TGTGCCAGCAGTTACTCGACAGGGATGGATGGCTACACCTTC
d_gene: -; abundance: few; v_gene: TRBV19; j_gene: TRBJ2-7; CDR3aa: CASSILGDTYEQYF; CDR3nt: TGTGCCAGTAGTATTCTGGGAGACACCTACGAGCAGTACTTC
d_gene: -; abundance: many; v_gene: TRBV12-3/TRBV12-4; j_gene: TRBJ1-1; CDR3aa: CASSLAGTSGEAFF; CDR3nt: TGTGCCAGCAGTTTAGCGGGCACGTCTGGTGAAGCTTTCTTT
d_gene: -; abundance: many; v_gene: TRBV29-1; j_gene: TRBJ2-1; CDR3aa: CSLWGGNEQFF; CDR3nt: TGCAGCCTCTGGGGCGGCAATGAGCAGTTCTTC
d_gene: -; abundance: many; v_gene: TRBV5-5; j_gene: TRBJ1-1; CDR3aa: CASSLYAGQPEAFF; CDR3nt: TGTGCCAGCAGCTTGTATGCCGGACAGCCTGAAGCTTTCTTT
d_gene: -; abundance: many; v_gene: TRBV24-1; j_gene: TRBJ1-1; CDR3aa: CATSHHPVGTEAFF; CDR3nt: TGTGCCACCAGCCACCACCCGGTTGGCACTGAAGCTTTCTTT
d_gene: TRBD1; abundance: -; v_gene: TRBV11-2; j_gene: TRBJ2-4; CDR3aa: CASSTGTGNGAKNIQYF; CDR3nt: TGTGCCAGCAGTACCGGGACAGGGAATGGGGCCAAAAACATTCAGTACTTC
d_gene: -; abundance: many; v_gene: TRBV20-1; j_gene: TRBJ2-7; CDR3aa: CSANDGTYEQYF; CDR3nt: TGCAGTGCCAATGACGGTACCTACGAGCAGTACTTC
d_gene: TRBD2; abundance: few; v_gene: TRBV14; j_gene: TRBJ2-1; CDR3aa: CASSPLTSGSSYNEQFF; CDR3nt: TGTGCCAGCAGCCCTCTAACTAGCGGCAGCTCCTACAATGAGCAGTTCTTC
d_gene: TRBD1; abundance: many; v_gene: TRBV18; j_gene: TRBJ2-1; CDR3aa: CASSPPRQGPYNEQFF; CDR3nt: TGTGCCAGCTCACCACCGCGACAGGGGCCTTACAATGAGCAGTTCTTC
d_gene: TRBD2; abundance: -; v_gene: TRBV9; j_gene: TRBJ2-2; CDR3aa: CASSVVGTRVTGELFF; CDR3nt: TGTGCCAGCAGCGTAGTGGGGACTAGAGTCACCGGGGAGCTGTTTTTT
d_gene: -; abundance: many; v_gene: TRBV30; j_gene: TRBJ2-5; CDR3aa: CAWIGADQETQYF; CDR3nt: TGTGCCTGGATAGGAGCGGACCAAGAGACCCAGTACTTC
d_gene: -; abundance: -; v_gene: TRBV20-1; j_gene: TRBJ1-2; CDR3aa: CSARDARAGANYGYTF; CDR3nt: TGCAGTGCTAGAGACGCTCGGGCAGGGGCTAACTATGGCTACACCTTC
d_gene: -; abundance: -; v_gene: TRBV7-3; j_gene: TRBJ2-6; CDR3aa: CASRRTISGANVLTF; CDR3nt: TGTGCCAGCAGGCGGACGATCTCTGGGGCCAACGTCCTGACTTTC
d_gene: -; abundance: many; v_gene: TRBV6-1; j_gene: TRBJ2-3; CDR3aa: CASSETEYAQVTQYF; CDR3nt: TGTGCCAGCAGTGAAACCGAATATGCACAGGTTACGCAGTATTTT